The entry that follows covers one T cell receptor (beta chain) sequence. This entry comes from a study of blood T cell repertoires in COVID-19. Germline V gene sequence: CDR1 MNHGY, CDR2 SAAAGT. V lost 6 bases and J lost 7; bases outside the gene matches: 9. CDR3 length equals 15 residues. The repertoire was sequenced with immunoSEQ multiplex PCR; TCRdb's copy has only in-frame clones and lacks some. The data hold tens of thousands of clones, with 77% observed a single time. The material sequenced was peripheral blood. The chain combines TRBV6-8 with TRBJ2-7; 13 bases map to TRBD2. This receptor was taken from a man aged 65 to 79 with COVID-19, enrolled during active disease. As DNA, the CDR3 is TGTGCCAGCAGACAAACTAGCGGGAGGGCCGATGAGCAGTACTTC. Its protein product is CASRQTSGRADEQYF.